A selection of T cell receptor beta chains follows, all from one sample in a study of lymphopenia after photon versus proton radiotherapy. Only in-frame clones appear in the TCRdb table, and some are missing; sequencing was by immunoSEQ multiplex PCR. The data show more than 25,000 clones, with around four fifths seen just once and 3.7% held by the top ten. Sequencing was performed on peripheral blood, taken from a patient treated with photon-based radiotherapy. The receptors originated from a woman in her fifties or sixties with pancreatic cancer. CDR3s include the opening cysteine and the closing phenylalanine or tryptophan. The order of the fields is CDR3 length, V gene, CDR3 protein.

15	TRBV2	CASRRTPLSNQPQHF
15	TRBV4-2	CASSQEEQGGYEQYF
14	TRBV7-9	CASSPSGAVSRAFF
16	TRBV28	CASLDPSGGRLGGYTF
14	TRBV7-2	CASSPPGGGYGYTF
15	TRBV19	CASSRDAASTDTQYF
15	TRBV9	CASSVGGGPTDTQYF
14	TRBV5-1	CASSIGQGAYEQYF
15	TRBV27	CASSSSWIPHQPQHF
13	TRBV27	CASSSDREYEQYF
16	TRBV2	CASSKDRSSATGELFF
15	TRBV28	CASRPSDRLNTEAFF
15	TRBV7-2	CASSPRFGNSYEQYF
11	TRBV2	CANNLQETQYF
15	TRBV28	CASSLLGSRTYEQYF
16	TRBV14	CASSQEGGPRNTEAFF